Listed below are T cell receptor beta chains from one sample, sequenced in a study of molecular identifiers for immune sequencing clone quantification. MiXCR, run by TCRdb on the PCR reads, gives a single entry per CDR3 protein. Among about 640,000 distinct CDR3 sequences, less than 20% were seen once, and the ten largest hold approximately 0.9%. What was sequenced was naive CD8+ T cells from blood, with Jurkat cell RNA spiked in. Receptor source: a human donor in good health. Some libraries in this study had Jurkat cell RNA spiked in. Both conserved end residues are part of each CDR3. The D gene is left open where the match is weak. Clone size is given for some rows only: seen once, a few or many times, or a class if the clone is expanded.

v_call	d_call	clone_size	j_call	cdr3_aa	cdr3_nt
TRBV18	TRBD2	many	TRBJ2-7	CASSPPTSGSGYEQYF	TGTGCCAGCTCACCACCTACTAGCGGGAGTGGGTACGAGCAGTACTTC
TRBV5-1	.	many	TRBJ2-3	CASSFGTLSSTDTQYF	TGCGCCAGCAGCTTCGGGACTCTCTCTAGCACAGATACGCAGTATTTT
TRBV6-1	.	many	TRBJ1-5	CASIDSRNSNQPQHF	TGTGCCAGCATTGACAGCCGGAATAGCAATCAGCCCCAGCATTTT
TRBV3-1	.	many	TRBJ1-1	CASSQLGPPAAFF	TGTGCCAGCAGCCAATTAGGGCCCCCCGCGGCTTTCTTT
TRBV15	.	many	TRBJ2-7	CATSRDRTALEQYF	TGTGCCACCAGCAGAGACAGGACAGCCCTCGAGCAGTACTTC
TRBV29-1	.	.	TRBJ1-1	CSVDLGGAYTEAFF	TGCAGCGTTGACCTGGGGGGGGCCTACACTGAAGCTTTCTTT
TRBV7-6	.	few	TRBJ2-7	CASSLEAPESVTYEQYF	TGTGCCAGCAGCTTAGAGGCCCCAGAATCCGTTACCTACGAGCAGTACTTC
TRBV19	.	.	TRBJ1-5	CASSPSFSQSFNQPQHF	TGTGCCAGTAGTCCCAGTTTCTCACAGTCGTTCAATCAGCCCCAGCATTTT
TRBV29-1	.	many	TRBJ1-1	CSVELVVSRDTEAFF	TGCAGCGTTGAATTGGTGGTCTCGAGGGACACTGAAGCTTTCTTT
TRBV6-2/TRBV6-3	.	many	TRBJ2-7	CASSYSGVYEQYF	TGTGCCAGCAGTTACTCAGGGGTCTACGAGCAGTACTTC
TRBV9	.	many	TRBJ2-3	CASSDGGGGSTDTQYF	TGTGCCAGCAGCGATGGAGGGGGGGGAAGCACAGATACGCAGTATTTT
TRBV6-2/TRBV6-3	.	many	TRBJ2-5	CASSYSIKETQYF	TGTGCCAGCAGTTACTCGATAAAAGAGACCCAGTACTTC
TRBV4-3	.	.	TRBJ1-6	CASSQEGWGVTPRTTRDSPLHF	TGCGCCAGCAGCCAAGAAGGCTGGGGGGTAACCCCCCGAACAACAAGAGATTCACCCCTCCACTTT
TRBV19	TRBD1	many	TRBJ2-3	CASTTTGSPTDTQYF	TGTGCCAGTACCACGACAGGGTCCCCCACAGATACGCAGTATTTT
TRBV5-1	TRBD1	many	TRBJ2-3	CASSLSGQGTYF	TGCGCCAGCAGCTTGTCGGGACAGGGTACATATTTT
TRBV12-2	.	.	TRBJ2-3	CASRLALFRGSSGDTQYF	TGTGCAAGTCGCTTAGCCCTGTTCAGGGGATCTTCCGGGGATACGCAGTATTTT
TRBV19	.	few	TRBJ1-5	CASRTPGGPSPNQPQHF	TGTGCCAGTAGAACCCCTGGAGGGCCCAGTCCCAATCAGCCCCAGCATTTT
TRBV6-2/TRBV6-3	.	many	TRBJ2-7	CASSLRVVNEQYF	TGTGCCAGCAGTTTGAGGGTAGTGAACGAGCAGTACTTC
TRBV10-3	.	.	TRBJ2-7	CAISMSGVGYEQYF	TGTGCCATCAGTATGTCGGGAGTTGGCTACGAGCAGTACTTC
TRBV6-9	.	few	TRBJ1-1	CASPSRNTEAFF	TGTGCCAGCCCGAGCCGCAACACTGAAGCTTTCTTT
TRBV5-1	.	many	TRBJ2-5	CASSPGIFQTPTQETQYF	TGCGCCAGCAGCCCCGGGATCTTTCAAACTCCCACACAAGAGACCCAGTACTTC
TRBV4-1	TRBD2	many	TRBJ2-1	CASSQVAGGYYNEQFF	TGCGCCAGCAGCCAAGTCGCGGGGGGATACTACAATGAGCAGTTCTTC
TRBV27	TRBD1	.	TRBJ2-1	CASSFIGGTGVNEQFF	TGTGCCAGCAGTTTTATCGGGGGGACAGGGGTCAATGAGCAGTTCTTC
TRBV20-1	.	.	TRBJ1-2	CSASDGNYGYTF	TGCAGTGCTTCGGACGGAAACTATGGCTACACCTTC
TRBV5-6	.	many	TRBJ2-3	CASSLALHSSTDTQYF	TGTGCCAGCAGCTTGGCGCTCCACTCTAGCACAGATACGCAGTATTTT
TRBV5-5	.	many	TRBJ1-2	CASSSYRANYGYTF	TGTGCCAGCAGCAGCTACAGGGCTAACTATGGCTACACCTTC
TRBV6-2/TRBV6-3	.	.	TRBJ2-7	CASSYSNWAGYEQYF	TGTGCCAGCAGTTACTCGAATTGGGCGGGGTACGAGCAGTACTTC
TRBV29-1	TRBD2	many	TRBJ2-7	CSVEGVAERGTPGEQYF	TGCAGCGTTGAAGGAGTTGCGGAGCGGGGAACCCCTGGAGAGCAGTACTTC
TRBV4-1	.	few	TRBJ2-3	CASGQALTVIADTQYF	TGCGCCAGCGGCCAAGCCCTGACGGTGATAGCGGATACGCAGTATTTT
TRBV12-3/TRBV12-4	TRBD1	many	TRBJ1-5	CASSPGQGSQPQHF	TGTGCCAGCAGCCCGGGACAGGGAAGTCAGCCCCAGCATTTT
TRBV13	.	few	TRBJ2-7	CASSLISYGQYF	TGTGCCAGCAGCCTTATCTCCTACGGGCAGTACTTC
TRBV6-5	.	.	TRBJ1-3	CASSLSPPVNTIYF	TGTGCCAGCAGTCTTTCCCCCCCTGTAAACACCATATATTTT
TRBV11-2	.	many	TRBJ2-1	CASSSRGEQFF	TGTGCCAGCAGCTCTAGGGGCGAGCAGTTCTTC
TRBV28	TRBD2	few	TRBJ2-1	CASSPGLAGGLVEQFF	TGTGCCAGCAGTCCGGGACTAGCGGGGGGGTTGGTTGAGCAGTTCTTC
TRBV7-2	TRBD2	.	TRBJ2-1	CASSHGTKVHEQFF	TGTGCCAGCAGCCACGGGACTAAGGTCCATGAGCAGTTCTTC
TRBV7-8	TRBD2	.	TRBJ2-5	CASSLDRRGGGETQYF	TGTGCCAGCAGCTTAGACCGTCGGGGGGGCGGGGAGACCCAGTACTTC
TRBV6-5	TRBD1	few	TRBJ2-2	CASRSGTVNTGELFF	TGTGCCAGCAGGTCCGGGACAGTTAACACCGGGGAGCTGTTTTTT
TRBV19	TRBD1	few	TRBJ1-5	CASSTGTAHQPQHF	TGTGCCAGTAGTACCGGGACAGCCCATCAGCCCCAGCATTTT
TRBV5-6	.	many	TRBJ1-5	CASSFQGTGQPQHF	TGTGCCAGCAGCTTCCAGGGGACGGGTCAGCCCCAGCATTTT
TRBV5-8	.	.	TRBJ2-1	CAGSLEGGDRNEQFF	TGTGCCGGCAGCTTGGAGGGGGGGGATAGAAATGAGCAGTTCTTC
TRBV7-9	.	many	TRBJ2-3	CASSTIGRSTDTQYF	TGTGCCAGCAGCACCATTGGACGGTCCACAGATACGCAGTATTTT
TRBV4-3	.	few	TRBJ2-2	CASSQGLYIDTGELFF	TGCGCCAGCAGCCAAGGCTTGTACATAGACACCGGGGAGCTGTTTTTT
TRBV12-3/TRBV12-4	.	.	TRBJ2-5	CASSFIPSGQVTQYF	TGTGCCAGCAGTTTTATTCCCAGCGGGCAAGTGACCCAGTACTTC
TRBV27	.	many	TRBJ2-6	CASSPGVSGANVLTF	TGCGCCAGCAGCCCCGGAGTGTCTGGGGCCAACGTCCTGACTTTC
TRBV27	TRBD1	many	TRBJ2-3	CASSLGARQGTDTQYF	TGTGCCAGCAGTTTAGGGGCGAGACAGGGTACAGATACGCAGTATTTT
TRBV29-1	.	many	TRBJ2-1	CKGEGGNNEQFF	TGCAAAGGTGAAGGCGGGAACAATGAGCAGTTCTTC
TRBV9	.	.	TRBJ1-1	CASSVGGLDLQNSEAFF	TGTGCCAGCAGCGTAGGGGGTCTAGATTTGCAAAACAGTGAAGCTTTCTTT
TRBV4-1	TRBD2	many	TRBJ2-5	CASSQEGPSGLEETQYF	TGCGCCAGCAGCCAAGAGGGGCCTAGCGGGCTTGAAGAGACCCAGTACTTC
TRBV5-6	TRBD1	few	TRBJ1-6	CASSFTGTDHNSPLHF	TGTGCCAGCAGCTTTACCGGGACAGACCATAATTCACCCCTCCACTTT
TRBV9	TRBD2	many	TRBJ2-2	CASTGVAGENTGELFF	TGTGCCAGCACGGGGGTAGCGGGGGAGAACACCGGGGAGCTGTTTTTT
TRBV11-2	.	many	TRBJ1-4	CASSLDAGEKLFF	TGTGCCAGCAGCTTAGATGCCGGTGAAAAACTGTTTTTT
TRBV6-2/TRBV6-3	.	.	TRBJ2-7	CASSYARQATYASEQYF	TGTGCCAGCAGTTACGCGCGGCAGGCCACCTACGCTAGCGAGCAGTACTTC